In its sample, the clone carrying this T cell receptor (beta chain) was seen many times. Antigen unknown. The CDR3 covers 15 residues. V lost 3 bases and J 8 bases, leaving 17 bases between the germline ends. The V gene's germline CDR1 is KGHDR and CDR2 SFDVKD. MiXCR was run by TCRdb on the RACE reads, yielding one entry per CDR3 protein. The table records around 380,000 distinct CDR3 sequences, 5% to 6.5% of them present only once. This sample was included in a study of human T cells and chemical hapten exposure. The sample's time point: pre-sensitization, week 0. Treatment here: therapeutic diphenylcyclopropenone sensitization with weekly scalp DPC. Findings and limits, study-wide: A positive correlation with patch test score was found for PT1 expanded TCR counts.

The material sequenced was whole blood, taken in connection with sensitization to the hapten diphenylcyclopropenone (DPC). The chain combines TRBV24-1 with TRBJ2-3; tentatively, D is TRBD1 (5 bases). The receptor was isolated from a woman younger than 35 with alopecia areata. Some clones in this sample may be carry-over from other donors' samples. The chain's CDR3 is CATSDAPTGRGTQYF. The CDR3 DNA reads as TGTGCCACCAGTGATGCCCCCACAGGACGTGGTACGCAGTATTTT.